Shown below are 32 T cell receptor beta chains from a single sample sequenced in a study of T cell changes during pregnancy in multiple sclerosis. Here immunoSEQ multiplex PCR was the method, and the copy in TCRdb shows in-frame clones only, minus some. The table lists about 67,000 clones, roughly 94% of them singletons, with about 1.5% in the top ten. Source: peripheral blood, taken after pregnancy. Receptor source: a female donor with multiple sclerosis, enrolled in a pregnancy study.

This rearrangement joins TRBV13 to TRBJ1-4; the D gene is possibly TRBD1 (6 bases). CDR1 is PRHDT and CDR2 is FYEKMQ in the germline V gene (reference sequence). This CDR3 is built from 16 residues. V dropped 5 bases and J dropped 7 bases, with 20 bases sitting between them. For the CDR3, the DNA is TGTGCCAGCAGCCAGGAACAGGGCGTGGGGAGTGAAAAACTGTTTTTT. Translating gives CASSQEQGVGSEKLFF.

The chain is built from TRBV28 and TRBJ2-1; the match to TRBD1 covers 9 bases. Looked up from germline, CDR1 is MDHEN and CDR2 is SYDVKM. The CDR3 totals 15 residues. V lost 6 bases to trimming and J lost 4 bases; unmatched junction nucleotides: 7. This chain's CDR3 is CASSQDRGSYNEQFF. CDR3 DNA sequence: TGTGCCAGCAGCCAGGACAGGGGTAGTTACAATGAGCAGTTCTTC.

CDR3 bases: TGTGCCAGCAGCCGGGGGGAGACGGCAGATACGCAGTATTTT. Translated: CASSRGETADTQYF. This sequence joins TRBV5-6 and TRBJ2-3, with TRBD2 matching over 7 bases. Germline CDR1 is SGHDT and CDR2 is YYEEEE. CDR3 size: 14 residues. Unmatched junction bases numbered 6, after V lost 4 bases and J lost 4 bases.

The V call is TRBV6-5, the J call TRBJ2-4; weak D call: TRBD2 (6 bases). CDR1 and CDR2 from the germline V gene are MNHEY and SVGAGI. The CDR3 length is 14 residues. V dropped 5 bases and J dropped 2 bases, with 10 bases sitting between them. The CDR3, as DNA: TGTGCCAGCAGTAAGCGGACTACCAAAAACATTCAGTACTTC. Residues: CASSKRTTKNIQYF.

DNA for the CDR3: TGCGCCAGCAGCTTGTGGGGACAGGGATCCACCGGGGAGCTGTTTTTT. This sequence encodes CASSLWGQGSTGELFF. The chain employs TRBV5-1 and TRBJ2-2; 9 positions match TRBD1. J lost 4 bases, V lost 1 base, and 5 bases had no gene match. Germline V lookup: CDR1 SGHRS, CDR2 YFSETQ. The CDR3 spans 16 residues.

The chain is built from TRBV2 and TRBJ2-5; 8 bases agree with TRBD1. After removal of 0 bases from V and 5 bases from J, the junction contained 8 bases not matched to a gene. The CDR3 has 16 amino acids. Germline assignment: CDR1 SNHLY and CDR2 FYNNEI. CDR3 protein: CASSEATGGHMETQYF. In DNA form, the CDR3 reads TGTGCCAGCAGTGAAGCAACAGGGGGTCATATGGAGACCCAGTACTTC.

The chain is built from TRBV27 and TRBJ1-2; D ambiguous. The CDR3 covers 12 residues. The germline V gene has CDR1 MNHEY and CDR2 SMNVEV (reference sequence). V was pared by 8 bases and J by 8 bases, with 15 bases between. The CDR3 sequence: CASAREPGGYTF. CDR3 DNA: TGTGCCAGCGCGAGGGAACCGGGAGGCTACACCTTC.

This chain uses TRBV19 with TRBJ2-7; D not certain. Deletions cut 2 bases from V and 0 bases from J, with 11 bases between. CDR1 and CDR2 from the germline V gene are LNHDA and SQIVND (reference sequence). There are 15 residues in the CDR3. This chain's CDR3 is CASSISVGPSYEQYF. CDR3 nucleotide sequence: TGTGCCAGTAGTATATCAGTGGGCCCCTCCTACGAGCAGTACTTC.

This clone has a single count. V gene TRBV4-1 combines with J gene TRBJ1-1; D gene ambiguous. The CDR3 is made up of 14 amino acids. CDR1 MGHRA and CDR2 YSYEKL come from the germline V gene. With 1 base removed from V and 4 bases from J, the gap between germline ends came to 10 bases. The CDR3 nucleotides read TGCGCCAGCAGCCAAGCCTACGGGGTCACTGAAGCTTTCTTT. Its translation: CASSQAYGVTEAFF.

V usage is TRBV7-9 and J usage is TRBJ2-7, with D maybe TRBD2 (6 bases). This CDR3 has 15 residues. The ends were cut back, 0 bases at V and 6 bases at J, with 15 bases in the middle. The germline V gene encodes CDR1 SEHNR and CDR2 FQNEAQ (reference sequence). As DNA, the CDR3 is TGTGCCAGCAGCTTAGCGTTGGGGACTTGGGGCGAGCAGTACTTC. This encodes CASSLALGTWGEQYF.

The chain uses TRBV6-5 and TRBJ2-7, with D possibly being TRBD1 (5 bases). This CDR3 has 12 residues. CDR1 and CDR2 (germline): MNHEY, SVGAGI. Trimming took 6 bases from V and 2 from J, leaving 8 bases between them. The CDR3 reads CASSPTAYEQYF. The CDR3, as DNA: TGTGCCAGCAGCCCGACAGCCTACGAGCAGTACTTC.

The chain carries TRBV7-3 and TRBJ1-1; 7 bases fit TRBD1. This CDR3 comprises 20 residues. Germline trimming cut 1 base from V and 6 bases from J; bases unmatched to any gene: 23. CDR1 and CDR2 from the germline V gene are SGHTA and FQGTGA. The CDR3 here is CASSLRESSGGTYTGAEAFF. CDR3 sequence (DNA): TGTGCCAGCAGCTTAAGAGAATCATCAGGGGGGACATACACAGGCGCTGAAGCTTTCTTT.

This chain links TRBV20-1 with TRBJ2-7, with D possibly matching TRBD1 (5 bases). The CDR3 loop spans 11 amino acids. V lost 0 bases and J 11 bases, leaving 11 bases between the germline ends. Germline lookup yields CDR1 DFQATT and CDR2 SNEGSKA (reference sequence). This CDR3 is CSAREQALEYF. The CDR3 DNA reads TGCAGTGCTAGAGAACAGGCACTGGAGTACTTC.

The V gene is TRBV14, the J gene TRBJ2-5; D possibly corresponds to TRBD1 (7 bases). Germline V gene lookup returns CDR1 SGHDN and CDR2 FVKESK. The V and J ends lost 1 base and 5 bases respectively, with 14 bases between them. The CDR3 is made up of 15 amino acids. This CDR3 is CASSQVAGGTETQYF. CDR3 sequence (DNA): TGTGCCAGCAGCCAAGTGGCAGGGGGGACGGAGACCCAGTACTTC.

CDR3 nucleotide sequence: TGTGCCAGTAGTATAGGGCAGGCAAGCTCCTACGAGCAGTACTTC. This sequence encodes CASSIGQASSYEQYF. The rearrangement uses TRBV19 and TRBJ2-7; D is uncertain. Germline V lookup: CDR1 LNHDA, CDR2 SQIVND (reference sequence). The V and J ends lost 1 base and 0 bases respectively, with 10 bases between them. The CDR3 length is 15 residues.

This chain uses TRBV27 with TRBJ1-1; 9 bases map to TRBD1. This CDR3 contains 13 residues. Germline assignment: CDR1 MNHEY and CDR2 SMNVEV (reference sequence). Trimming at V came to 4 bases and at J to 5 bases, leaving 2 bases not matched to a gene. This CDR3 reads CASSWTGVTEAFF. CDR3 DNA: TGTGCCAGCAGTTGGACAGGGGTGACTGAAGCTTTCTTT.

V and J are TRBV4-2 and TRBJ2-2, with 7 bases identical to TRBD2. This CDR3 region has 17 residues. The V segment lost 0 bases and the J segment 0 bases; nucleotides outside the gene matches: 4. The germline V gene encodes CDR1 LGHNA and CDR2 YNFKEQ. CDR3 in DNA: TGTGCCAGCAGCCAAGACCTAGCGGCCACGAACACCGGGGAGCTGTTTTTT. This sequence encodes CASSQDLAATNTGELFF.

The chain joins TRBV6-1 to TRBJ2-7; weak D call: TRBD2 (5 bases). The CDR3 spans 15 residues. Deletions cut 0 bases from V and 3 bases from J, with 12 bases between. CDR1 and CDR2 (germline): MNHNS, SASEGT. CDR3 nucleotide sequence: TGTGCCAGCAGTGAAGCGGGAGTACCTCTCTACGAGCAGTACTTC. Its translation: CASSEAGVPLYEQYF.

The table lists this clone with many counts. The rearrangement uses TRBV11-3 and TRBJ2-2; 10 bases line up with TRBD1. This CDR3 spans 15 amino acids. CDR1 SGHNT and CDR2 YENEEA come from the germline V gene. J lost 3 bases, V lost 6 bases, and 4 bases had no gene match. The CDR3, as DNA: TGTGCCAGCAGGCCTGGACAGGGGGACACCGGGGAGCTGTTTTTT. It is translated as CASRPGQGDTGELFF.

Only one count was recorded for this clone. The chain recombines TRBV30 with TRBJ2-1; D unclear. V dropped 0 bases and J dropped 0 bases, with 6 bases sitting between them. The CDR3 extends over 14 amino acids. Per the germline V gene, CDR1 is GTSNPN and CDR2 is SVGIG (reference sequence). CDR3 nucleotides: TGTGCCTGGAGTGTCCGGAGCTCCTACAATGAGCAGTTCTTC. Amino acid sequence: CAWSVRSSYNEQFF. The variable domain in full, completed from reference TRBV30 and TRBJ2-1, reads SQTIHQWPATLVQPVGSPLSLECTVEGTSNPNLYWYRQAAGRGLQLLFYSVGIGQISSEVPQNLSASRPQDRQFILSSKKLLLSDSGFYLCAWSVRSSYNEQFFGPGTRLTVL.

V is TRBV27 and J is TRBJ2-7; 7 bases agree with TRBD2. The ends lost 4 bases at V and 1 base at J; junction bases unmatched: 7. Germline CDR1 reads MNHEY; CDR2 reads SMNVEV (reference sequence). The CDR3 sequence is 15 residues long. CDR3 in DNA: TGTGCCAGCAGTTCCGCGGGAGCTAGGTCCTACGAGCAGTACTTC. Translation: CASSSAGARSYEQYF.

This clone has a single count. The rearrangement joins TRBV4-1 to TRBJ2-7, with a weak D call TRBD1 (5 bases). Germline V gene data show CDR1 as MGHRA and CDR2 as YSYEKL. CDR3 size: 14 residues. Trimming left V 4 bases short and J 2 bases short, with 12 bases between. DNA of the CDR3: TGCGCCAGCAGCCCCCGCCAGGGTCCCTACGAGCAGTACTTC. Protein product: CASSPRQGPYEQYF.

V gene TRBV6-1 combines with J gene TRBJ2-1, with TRBD2 matching 9 bases. From germline, CDR1 is MNHNS and CDR2 SASEGT. The CDR3 sequence is 14 residues long. The V gene end was trimmed by 8 bases and the J gene end by 4 bases; junction bases not matched to a gene: 6. As DNA, the CDR3 is TGTGCCAGCCGACTAGCGGACTCTTACAATGAGCAGTTCTTC. Translated, it gives CASRLADSYNEQFF.

The V call is TRBV4-1, the J call TRBJ2-7; TRBD1 is a possible D gene (6 bases). Germline loops: CDR1 MGHRA, CDR2 YSYEKL. This CDR3 spans 14 amino acids. The germline V and J ends were trimmed by 4 bases and 4 bases, with 14 bases remaining between them. The DNA of the CDR3 is TGCGCCAGCAGCCCCGGACAGACTCGATACGAGCAGTACTTC. Residues: CASSPGQTRYEQYF.

This chain's CDR3 is CASSLGGDYGYTF. Written as DNA, the CDR3 is TGTGCCAGCTCCCTCGGGGGGGACTATGGCTACACCTTC. The chain links TRBV18 to TRBJ1-2, with TRBD1 as a possible D gene (5 bases). CDR1 and CDR2 (germline): KGHSH, LQKENI. The CDR3 is 13 residues long. V lost 6 bases to trimming and J lost 3 bases, with 11 bases between them.

This clone was recorded once. The rearrangement links TRBV11-2 to TRBJ2-7; 8 nucleotides line up with TRBD1. The trim removed 6 bases at V and 1 base at J, leaving 11 bases unmatched. Germline lookup yields CDR1 SGHAT and CDR2 FQNNGV. The length of the CDR3 is 16 residues. Written as DNA, the CDR3 is TGTGCCAGCAGTAATCTGCAGGGGGCTGGGTCCTACGAGCAGTACTTC. Translation gives CASSNLQGAGSYEQYF.

The chain combines TRBV30 with TRBJ1-4, with TRBD1 matching over 7 bases. Germline lookup yields CDR1 GTSNPN and CDR2 SVGIG (reference sequence). V was clipped by 3 bases and J by 5 bases; unmatched bases: 9. The CDR3 runs 15 residues. The chain's CDR3 is CAWRHPGTANEKLFF. Here the CDR3 DNA reads TGTGCCTGGAGACACCCCGGGACAGCAAATGAAAAACTGTTTTTT.

The chain recombines TRBV27 with TRBJ1-2; D unclear. Germline V gene lookup returns CDR1 MNHEY and CDR2 SMNVEV (reference sequence). Trimming stripped 6 bases from V and 0 bases from J, with 11 bases between. This CDR3 has 14 residues. CDR3 in amino acids: CASRTREANYGYTF. CDR3 in DNA: TGTGCCAGCAGGACCCGGGAAGCTAACTATGGCTACACCTTC.

This clone was seen only once. This chain joins TRBV5-4 and TRBJ2-1, with 14 bases that match TRBD2. CDR3 size: 18 residues. Germline V gene sequence: CDR1 SGHNT, CDR2 YYREEE (reference sequence). V shed 0 bases and J 8 bases; nucleotides not matched to a gene: 10. This CDR3 reads CASSLARGLAGGGDEQFF. The CDR3 nucleotides read TGTGCCAGCAGCTTGGCCCGAGGACTAGCGGGAGGTGGGGATGAGCAGTTCTTC.

This chain links TRBV11-3 with TRBJ2-2; 7 bases are a match to TRBD1. Germline CDR1 reads SGHNT; CDR2 reads YENEEA. This CDR3 has 16 residues. The V gene end was trimmed by 5 bases and the J gene end by 4 bases; junction bases not matched to a gene: 10. CDR3 protein: CASSPRQGGGTGELFF. The CDR3 DNA reads as TGTGCCAGCAGCCCAAGACAGGGTGGGGGCACCGGGGAGCTGTTTTTT. Full variable domain (outside the CDR3, taken from reference TRBV11-3 and TRBJ2-2): EAGVVQSPRYKIIEKKQPVAFWCNPISGHNTLYWYLQNLGQGPELLIRYENEEAVDDSQLPKDRFSAERLKGVDSTLKIQPAELGDSAVYLCASSPRQGGGTGELFFGEGSRLTVL.

The chain has TRBV10-3 and TRBJ1-1, with 8 bases aligning to TRBD1. J gave up 3 bases and V 4 bases, and 4 bases lay outside the gene matches. Looked up from germline, CDR1 is ENHRY and CDR2 is SYGVKD. CDR3 length equals 14 residues. The CDR3 sequence is CAISGPTGDTEAFF. CDR3 nucleotide sequence: TGTGCCATCAGTGGGCCGACAGGGGACACTGAAGCTTTCTTT.

The chain carries TRBV7-2 and TRBJ2-7, with TRBD2 identical over 13 bases. CDR3 size: 15 residues. Germline V gene lookup returns CDR1 SGHTA and CDR2 FQGNSA. Trimming at V came to 6 bases and at J to 4 bases, leaving 6 bases not matched to a gene. CDR3 amino acids: CASRSTSGREYEQYF. CDR3 sequence (DNA): TGTGCCAGCAGGTCCACTAGCGGGAGGGAATACGAGCAGTACTTC.